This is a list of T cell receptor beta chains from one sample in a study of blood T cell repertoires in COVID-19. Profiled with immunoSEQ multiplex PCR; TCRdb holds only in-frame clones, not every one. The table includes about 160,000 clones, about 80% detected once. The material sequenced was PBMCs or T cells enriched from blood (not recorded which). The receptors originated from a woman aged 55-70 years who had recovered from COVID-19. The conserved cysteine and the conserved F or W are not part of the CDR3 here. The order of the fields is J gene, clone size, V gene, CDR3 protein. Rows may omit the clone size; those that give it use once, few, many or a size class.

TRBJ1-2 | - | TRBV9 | ASSGVTGAQGLYGYT
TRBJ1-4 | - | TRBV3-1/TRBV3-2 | ASSYLGQGNEKLF
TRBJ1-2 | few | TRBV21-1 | ASSKSQGPRILNYGYT
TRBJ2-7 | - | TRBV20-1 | SAWLSYEQY
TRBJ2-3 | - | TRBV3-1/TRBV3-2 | ASSPRVRSTDTQY
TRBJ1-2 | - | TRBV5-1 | ASSAGQGNYGYT
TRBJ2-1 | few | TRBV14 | ASSHKLGSDYNEQF
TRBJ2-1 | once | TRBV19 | ASSIDNEQF
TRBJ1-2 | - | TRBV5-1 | ASSLAAGTNYGYT
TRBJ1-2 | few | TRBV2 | ASSEIRDTGYT
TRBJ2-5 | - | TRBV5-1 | ASRAESGLAGGETQY
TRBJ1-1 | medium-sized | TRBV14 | ASIRTGSGTEAF
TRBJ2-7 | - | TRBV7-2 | ASSLRGQGAYEQY
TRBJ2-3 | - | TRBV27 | ASSGQGGDTQY
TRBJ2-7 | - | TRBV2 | ASSEEGASYEQY
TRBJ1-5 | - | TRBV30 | AWSVRENQPQH
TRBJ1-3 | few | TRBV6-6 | ASSPGGQLLSGNTIY
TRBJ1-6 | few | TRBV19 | ASSDLPGVGTNSPLH
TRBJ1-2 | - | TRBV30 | AWPGQYGYT
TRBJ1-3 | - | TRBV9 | ASSDPTGVSGNTIY
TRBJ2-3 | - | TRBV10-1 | ASSARIDTDTQY
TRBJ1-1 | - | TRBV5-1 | ASSLAGDNTEAF
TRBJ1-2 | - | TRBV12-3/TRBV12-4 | ASSLLRGGYT
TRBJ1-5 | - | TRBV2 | ASSVGTGDQPQH
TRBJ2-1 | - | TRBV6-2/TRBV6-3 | ASSYPGTSGGAEF
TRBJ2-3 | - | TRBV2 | ASRRLAGKADTQY
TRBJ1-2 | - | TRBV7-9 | ASSARQDYGYT
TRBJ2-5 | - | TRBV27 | ASSLIDQETQY
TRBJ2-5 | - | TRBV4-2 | ASSQGSQRGAQETQY
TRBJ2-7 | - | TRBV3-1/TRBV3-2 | ASRPTGGTYEQY
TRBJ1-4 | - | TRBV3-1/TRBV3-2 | ASSPGQGSAKLF
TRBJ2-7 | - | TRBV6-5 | ASRGSQGSSYEQY
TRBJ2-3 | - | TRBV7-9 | ASSLAGTSGGVITDTQY
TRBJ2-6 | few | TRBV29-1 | SVQAGASGANVLT
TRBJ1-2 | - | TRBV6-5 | ASSYPGTGLSGYT
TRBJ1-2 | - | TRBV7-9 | ASSPSGQGNGYT
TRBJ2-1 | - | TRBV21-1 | ASSKGERGLYNEQF
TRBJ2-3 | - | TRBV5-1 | ASSLTSGGGEDTQY
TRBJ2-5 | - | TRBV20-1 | SASPGGRETQY
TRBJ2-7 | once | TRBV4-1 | ASSQAAGTYEQY
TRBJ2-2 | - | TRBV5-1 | ASSPLAGGLGTGELF
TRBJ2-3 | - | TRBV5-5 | ASSFDLLAGAKDTQY
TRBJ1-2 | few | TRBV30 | AWSKNGDNYGYT
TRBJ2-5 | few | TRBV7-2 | ASSSGLGWAQY
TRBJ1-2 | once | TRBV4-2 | ASSQEATGSYGYT
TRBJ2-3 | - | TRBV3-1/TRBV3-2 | ASSQDLGREGTQY
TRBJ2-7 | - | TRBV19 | ASSITPQEQY
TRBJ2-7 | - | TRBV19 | ASLDRGSHEQY
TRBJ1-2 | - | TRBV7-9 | ASSLARSGRNRNGYT
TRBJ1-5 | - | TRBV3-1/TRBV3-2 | ASSHSTGYGNQPQH
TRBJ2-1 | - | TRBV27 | ASSLDQGGYNEQF
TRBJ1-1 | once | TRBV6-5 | ASSYSSSNTEAF
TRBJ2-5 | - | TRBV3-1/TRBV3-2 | ASSQNRQETQY
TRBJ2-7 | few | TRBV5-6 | ASSRRDRGEQY
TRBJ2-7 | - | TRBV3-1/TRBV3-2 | ASSQAYEQY
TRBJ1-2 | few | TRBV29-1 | SVGGGDRGQGIYGYT
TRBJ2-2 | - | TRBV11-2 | ASSRGTGSWTGELF
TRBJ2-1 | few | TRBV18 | ASSLSGGGLNEQF
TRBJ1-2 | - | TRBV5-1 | ASSWTLKTGNYGYT